The rows below give T cell receptor beta chains drawn from one sample of a study of blood T cell repertoires in COVID-19. The protocol was immunoSEQ multiplex PCR, while the TCRdb copy is restricted to in-frame clones and leaves out a portion. Here the sample spans 150,000 to 190,000 clones, approximately 73% being singletons. Sequenced sample: peripheral blood. The origin of the receptors is a woman of 80 years or more with acute or convalescent COVID-19. Each CDR3 is given with its conserved first and last residue. D genes are given only for firm matches. Expanded clones are given a class, and other clones once, few, many or no size at all.

D gene	clone size	V gene	J gene	CDR3 DNA	CDR3 protein
TRBD1	once	TRBV30	TRBJ1-1	TGTGCCTGGAGTCGACAGGGGGCGCGGGACACTGAAGCTTTCTTT	CAWSRQGARDTEAFF
.	.	TRBV6-5	TRBJ1-1	TGTGCCAGCAGTTTCGACCTGACAGGGAACACTGAAGCTTTCTTT	CASSFDLTGNTEAFF
.	.	TRBV3-1/TRBV3-2	TRBJ1-2	TGTGCCAGCAGCCAAGATGCGGCAGGGCGGGGCTACACCTTC	CASSQDAAGRGYTF
.	.	TRBV19	TRBJ1-2	TGTGCCAGTAGTATATCACAGTCGGGAAACTATGGCTACACCTTC	CASSISQSGNYGYTF
.	.	TRBV19	TRBJ1-5	TGTGCCAGTAGGAGGGTGGGAAATCAGCCCCAGCATTTT	CASRRVGNQPQHF
TRBD2	.	TRBV2	TRBJ2-6	TGTGCCAGCGGCGGGGGCTCTGGGGCCAACGTCCTGACTTTC	CASGGGSGANVLTF
TRBD2	.	TRBV6-5	TRBJ2-3	TGTGCCAGCAGAGGACTAGCTGCCTCCACAGATACGCAGTATTTT	CASRGLAASTDTQYF
.	.	TRBV12-3/TRBV12-4	TRBJ2-7	TGTGCCAGCAGCTCCGACAGTGCCTACGAGCAGTACTTC	CASSSDSAYEQYF
.	few	TRBV4-3	TRBJ1-2	TGCGCCAGCAGCCAAACGGGGGGCGGGTATGGCTACACCTTC	CASSQTGGGYGYTF
TRBD1	.	TRBV5-1	TRBJ1-1	TGCGCCAGCAGCTCTGGGACAGATGGTACTGAAGCTTTCTTT	CASSSGTDGTEAFF
TRBD1	.	TRBV6-5	TRBJ1-1	TGTGCCAGCATTCGGGACAGGACAATGAACACTGAAGCTTTCTTT	CASIRDRTMNTEAFF
.	.	TRBV3-1/TRBV3-2	TRBJ2-2	TGTGCCAGCAGCCAAGATTACGGCAGGGTGTCGGACACCGGGGAGCTGTTTTTT	CASSQDYGRVSDTGELFF
.	.	TRBV3-1/TRBV3-2	TRBJ1-2	TGTGCCAGCAGCCAAGATAAGAGGGTTTACCGGGGGTCCTATGGCTACACCTTC	CASSQDKRVYRGSYGYTF
.	.	TRBV2	TRBJ1-5	TGTGCCAGCAGTGGGGGACTACTAGCAAATCAGCCCCAGCATTTT	CASSGGLLANQPQHF
.	.	TRBV21-1	TRBJ2-3	TGTGCCAGCAGCAAAGATGGTTACGGGACAAGGCCATTCACTTCCACAGATACGCAGTATTTT	CASSKDGYGTRPFTSTDTQYF
TRBD1	.	TRBV5-6	TRBJ1-2	TGTGCCAGCAGCTTGGGTTGGGGACAGGAGTATGGCTACACCTTC	CASSLGWGQEYGYTF
.	.	TRBV10-3	TRBJ1-1	TGTGCCATGGCCGGACAGCCGGACACTGAAGCTTTCTTT	CAMAGQPDTEAFF
.	.	TRBV6-2/TRBV6-3	TRBJ1-1	TGTGCCAGCAGCTTCCCCGTAGGGGCGGTGAACACTGAAGCTTTCTTT	CASSFPVGAVNTEAFF
.	.	TRBV6-2/TRBV6-3	TRBJ1-4	TGTGCCAGCAGTTACGGGCAGGTGGAATATGAAAAACTGTTTTTT	CASSYGQVEYEKLFF
.	few	TRBV19	TRBJ1-3	TGTGCCAGTAGTACGGACACCCGTAGGAGTTCCTCTGGAAACACCATATATTTT	CASSTDTRRSSSGNTIYF
.	.	TRBV9	TRBJ1-1	TGTGCCAGCAGCGTAGGGGCGGGGGAGTTGAACACTGAAGCTTTCTTT	CASSVGAGELNTEAFF
.	once	TRBV7-9	TRBJ2-3	TGTGCCAGCAGCTTAGGACAGAGCCTACTTAGCACAGATACGCAGTATTTT	CASSLGQSLLSTDTQYF
.	.	TRBV5-6	TRBJ2-3	TGTGCCAGCAGCTGGGGAAGTGTTAGGCGGGGCCCAGATACGCAGTATTTT	CASSWGSVRRGPDTQYF
.	.	TRBV11-3	TRBJ2-6	TGTGCCAGCAGCTCCACTGGGGCCAACGTCCTGACTTTC	CASSSTGANVLTF
TRBD2	.	TRBV3-1/TRBV3-2	TRBJ2-1	TGTGCCAGCAGCCAGGGACTAGCGGTTTCCTACAATGAGCAGTTCTTC	CASSQGLAVSYNEQFF
.	.	TRBV9	TRBJ1-5	TGTGCCAGCAGCCCCGCCCCCGGGCAGCCCCAGCATTTT	CASSPAPGQPQHF
.	.	TRBV3-1/TRBV3-2	TRBJ2-3	TGTGCCAGCAGCCAGCGGCACAATACGCAGTATTTT	CASSQRHNTQYF
.	few	TRBV9	TRBJ2-1	TGTGCCAGCAGCGTAGGGTGGCCTCCCAATGAGCAGTTCTTC	CASSVGWPPNEQFF
TRBD1	.	TRBV7-2	TRBJ2-5	TGTGCCAGCAGCTCCCCCGGACAGGGTTTATGGACCCAGTACTTC	CASSSPGQGLWTQYF
TRBD2	.	TRBV29-1	TRBJ2-3	TGCAGCGTAGCCGGGACTAGCGGGGGGAAAGACCAGTATTTT	CSVAGTSGGKDQYF
.	few	TRBV18	TRBJ1-4	TGTGCCAGCTCACCAGGGGGGGAAAAACTGTTTTTT	CASSPGGEKLFF
.	.	TRBV5-1	TRBJ2-2	TGCGCCAGCAGCCTAATCAGGGTTGTTGGCACCGGGGAGCTGTTTTTT	CASSLIRVVGTGELFF
.	.	TRBV9	TRBJ2-7	TGTGCCAGCAGCGTAGGTCAGGGGTTCGGGAACGAGCAGTACTTC	CASSVGQGFGNEQYF
.	.	TRBV18	TRBJ1-1	TGTGCCAGCTCAGGGGGGGCCTCCCGGAACACTGAAGCTTTCTTT	CASSGGASRNTEAFF
.	.	TRBV6-6	TRBJ1-2	TGTGCCAGCGGTGCCCCTGAAGGACAGCTTCTATATGGCTACACCTTC	CASGAPEGQLLYGYTF
TRBD1	.	TRBV6-6	TRBJ2-2	TGTGCCAGCAGTAAGGGACAGGGTATTGGCACCGGGGAGCTGTTTTTT	CASSKGQGIGTGELFF